This T cell receptor beta chain was recorded in a study of T cell responses to AZD1222 COVID-19 vaccine. Sequenced by immunoSEQ multiplex PCR; TCRdb stores in-frame clones only, minus some. The sample has around 100,000 clones, less than 90% seen once. The CDR3 is 15 residues long. Deletions cut 5 bases from V and 5 bases from J, with 18 bases between. Germline V gene sequence: CDR1 LGHDT, CDR2 YNNKEL (reference sequence). The sample consisted of peripheral blood, taken on day 0 of AZD1222 vaccination. The clonotype comes from an adult in good health. The rearrangement joins TRBV3-1 (or the pseudogene TRBV3-2) to TRBJ1-1; no definite D call. The CDR3 loop is CASSSQFEGDTEAFF. The DNA of the CDR3 is TGTGCCAGCAGCTCCCAGTTTGAGGGTGATACTGAAGCTTTCTTT.